The 30 T cell receptor beta chains below come from one sample, sequenced in a study of shared clonotypes between healthy human individuals. Sequencing used immunoSEQ multiplex PCR; TCRdb keeps in-frame clones, though not all of them. Seen here are about 480,000 clones, roughly 79% observed once, and the top ten hold under 15%. The specimen was PBMCs. The origin of the receptors is a woman aged 40 to 50 in good health. Some clones in this sample may be carry-over from other donors' samples.

The rearrangement links TRBV28 to TRBJ1-6; a possible D gene is TRBD1 (5 bases). Trimming cost V 6 bases and J 3 bases, with 12 bases left between them. Germline assignment: CDR1 MDHEN and CDR2 SYDVKM. This CDR3 region has 15 residues. CDR3 DNA: TGTGCCAGCAGGGGGAGCGGACACTATAATTCACCCCTCCACTTT. Translated: CASRGSGHYNSPLHF.

This clone showed up many times. The CDR3 region has the DNA TGTGCCAGTAGTATACCCGGACTAGCGGGAAATGATGGCGGGGCCAACGTCCTGACTTTC. This translates into CASSIPGLAGNDGGANVLTF. This chain uses TRBV19 with TRBJ2-6; 12 positions agree with TRBD2. Losses at the gene ends were 2 bases for V and 4 bases for J; bases not matched to a gene: 12. From germline, CDR1 is LNHDA and CDR2 SQIVND (reference sequence). The CDR3 runs 20 residues.

The chain has TRBV5-4 and TRBJ2-2; D possibly corresponds to TRBD1 (6 bases). CDR3 size: 15 residues. CDR1 is SGHNT and CDR2 is YYREEE in the germline V gene (reference sequence). V was shortened by 4 bases and J by 4 bases, with 14 bases between the two germline ends. CDR3 DNA: TGTGCCAGCAGCAGGGACATGCAGGTCACCGGGGAGCTGTTTTTT. Protein: CASSRDMQVTGELFF.

V and J are TRBV10-1 and TRBJ2-3; D may correspond to TRBD1 or TRBD2 (5 bases each). The V and J ends lost 0 bases and 3 bases respectively, with 13 bases between them. From germline, CDR1 is WNHNN and CDR2 SYGVQD (reference sequence). This CDR3 comprises 16 residues. The CDR3, as DNA: TGCGCCAGCAGTGAGTCGGTAAGGGACCTAACAGATACGCAGTATTTT. Its protein product is CASSESVRDLTDTQYF.

The chain uses TRBV25-1 and TRBJ2-1; 9 nucleotides match TRBD2. Trimming cost V 2 bases and J 9 bases; bases outside gene matches: 5. This CDR3 comprises 14 residues. In germline, CDR1 is MGHDK, CDR2 SYGVNS. This CDR3 reads CASSEVAGAGEQFF. Written as DNA, the CDR3 is TGTGCCAGCAGTGAAGTAGCGGGAGCCGGTGAGCAGTTCTTC.

V and J are TRBV5-1 and TRBJ2-5; D not certain. Germline V lookup: CDR1 SGHRS, CDR2 YFSETQ. The CDR3 loop spans 14 amino acids. V dropped 2 bases and J dropped 5 bases, with 13 bases sitting between them. The CDR3 here is CASSFLAGRETQYF. CDR3 in DNA: TGCGCCAGCAGCTTCCTGGCAGGACGTGAGACCCAGTACTTC.

Turning to this clone: Different DNA sequences within this sample yield the same CDR3. The CDR3 protein is CASSIVGNSNQPQHF. The CDR3 DNA reads as TGTGCCAGTAGTATAGTGGGCAATAGCAATCAGCCCCAGCATTTT. This sequence joins TRBV19 and TRBJ1-5; D is uncertain. CDR1 and CDR2 from the germline V gene are LNHDA and SQIVND (reference sequence). The CDR3 extends over 15 amino acids. Trimming stripped 1 base from V and 0 bases from J, with 7 bases between.

The chain uses TRBV19 and TRBJ1-1; 7 bases match TRBD1. Per germline, CDR1 LNHDA and CDR2 SQIVND (reference sequence). The junction had 4 bases not matched to a gene; V was cut back by 6 bases and J by 0 bases. The CDR3 is 14 amino acids. CDR3 loop: CASSPQGLNTEAFF. CDR3 nucleotides: TGTGCCAGTAGCCCACAGGGGTTGAACACTGAAGCTTTCTTT.

For this clone: A junction boundary mismatches the germline segment, possibly from a read error. The J gene is TRBJ2-5, the V gene TRBV7-7; a possible D gene is TRBD2 (7 bases). The CDR3 loop spans 14 amino acids. The germline V gene has CDR1 SSHAT and CDR2 FNYEAQ (reference sequence). The CDR3: CASSLGGGGETQYF. The CDR3 DNA reads as TGTGCTAGCAGCTTAGGGGGAGGGGGAGAGACCCAGTACTTC.

This clone was counted between two and nine times. The V call is TRBV18, the J call TRBJ2-7, with TRBD2 matching over 9 bases. Losses at the gene ends were 2 bases for V and 3 bases for J; bases not matched to a gene: 5. Germline assignment: CDR1 KGHSH and CDR2 LQKENI. The CDR3 loop spans 15 amino acids. CDR3 protein: CASSPAGGALYEQYF. The DNA for the CDR3 is TGTGCCAGCTCACCAGCGGGAGGGGCCCTCTACGAGCAGTACTTC. Drawing the rest from reference TRBV18 and TRBJ2-7, the complete variable domain is NAGVMQNPRHLVRRRGQEARLRCSPMKGHSHVYWYRQLPEEGLKFMVYLQKENIIDESGMPKERFSAEFPKEGPSILRIQQVVRGDSAAYFCASSPAGGALYEQYFGPGTRLTVT.

The V call is TRBV6-5, the J call TRBJ1-1, with 9 bases lining up with TRBD1. The V gene's germline CDR1 is MNHEY and CDR2 SVGAGI. The V and J ends lost 3 bases and 3 bases, in that order; junction bases with no gene match: 2. The CDR3 sequence is 14 residues long. For the CDR3, the DNA is TGTGCCAGCAGTTATCGACAGGGGGACACTGAAGCTTTCTTT. This gives the protein CASSYRQGDTEAFF.

V is TRBV19 and J is TRBJ2-1; D is undetermined. CDR1 is LNHDA, CDR2 SQIVND, per germline (reference sequence). V lost 1 base to trimming and J lost 4 bases, with 11 bases between them. CDR3 size: 15 residues. CDR3 DNA sequence: TGTGCCAGTAGTATAGTACGAGGCTCATACAATGAGCAGTTCTTC. Its protein product is CASSIVRGSYNEQFF.

The chain joins TRBV9 to TRBJ1-4; possibly TRBD1 for D (6 bases). V was cut by 4 bases and J by 7 bases, with 17 bases left in between. The CDR3 has 15 amino acids. Germline V CDR1 and CDR2: SGDLS, YYNGEE. The CDR3 protein is CASSPLTGLGEKLFF. For the CDR3, the DNA is TGTGCCAGCAGCCCACTCACAGGGCTTGGTGAAAAACTGTTTTTT.

This clone was observed once. The chain employs TRBV7-2 and TRBJ2-5, with 7 bases that match TRBD1. Germline CDR1 and CDR2: SGHTA and FQGNSA. This CDR3 has 14 residues. V lost 4 bases, J lost 2 bases, and 4 bases stayed unmatched. The CDR3 protein is CASSSTGLQETQYF. The CDR3 DNA is TGTGCCAGCAGCTCGACAGGGCTTCAAGAGACCCAGTACTTC.

CDR3 in amino acids: CASSTSGRSYEQYF. CDR3 nucleotide sequence: TGCGCCAGCAGTACCAGCGGGCGCTCCTACGAGCAGTACTTC. The V gene is TRBV10-2, the J gene TRBJ2-7; weak D call: TRBD2 (6 bases). This CDR3 is 14 amino acids long. Germline CDR1 and CDR2: WSHSY and SAAADI. Trimming removed 5 bases from V and 0 bases from J, with 11 bases in between.

The genes are TRBV7-2 and TRBJ2-1; D not resolved. V lost 4 bases, J lost 10 bases, and 8 bases lay in between. CDR1 and CDR2 from the germline V gene are SGHTA and FQGNSA. The CDR3 length is 11 residues. CDR3 protein: CASSSSREQFF. DNA of the CDR3: TGTGCCAGCAGCTCCAGTCGAGAGCAGTTCTTC.

This clone is a singleton in its sample. The chain couples TRBV5-1 to TRBJ2-7, with D maybe TRBD1 (6 bases). CDR1 and CDR2 (germline): SGHRS, YFSETQ. V shed 4 bases and J shed 3 bases, with 11 bases lying between them. This CDR3 region has 13 residues. DNA of the CDR3: TGCGCCAGCAGCGCAGGGGTGGGCTACGAGCAGTACTTC. Residues: CASSAGVGYEQYF.

The rearrangement links TRBV29-1 to TRBJ2-1; 7 positions agree with TRBD2. The CDR3 has 13 residues. Trimming took 7 bases from V and 2 from J; bases not matched to a gene: 5. Germline lookup yields CDR1 SQVTM and CDR2 ANQGSEA. CDR3 sequence reads: CSASGNTYNEQFF. In DNA, the CDR3 is TGCAGCGCTAGCGGAAACACCTACAATGAGCAGTTCTTC.

The chain couples TRBV7-8 to TRBJ1-2; the D is unclear. CDR3 length: 13 amino acids. The V and J ends lost 4 bases and 4 bases respectively, with 10 bases between them. Germline V gene data show CDR1 as SGHVS and CDR2 as FQNEAQ. The CDR3 sequence: CASSSKESYGYTF. The CDR3 bases are TGTGCCAGCAGCTCTAAGGAGAGCTATGGCTACACCTTC.

In its sample, this clone was seen a few times. This chain links TRBV7-2 with TRBJ2-3; 8 bases line up with TRBD2. Germline-derived CDR1 and CDR2 are SGHTA and FQGNSA. This CDR3 region has 16 residues. Trimming took 2 bases from V and 1 from J; bases not matched to a gene: 5. The CDR3 here is CASSLTGTSGTDTQYF. CDR3 nucleotide sequence: TGTGCCAGCAGCTTAACCGGGACTAGTGGCACAGATACGCAGTATTTT.

The chain uses TRBV5-5 and TRBJ1-3; no definite D call. Per the germline V gene, CDR1 is SGHKS and CDR2 is YYEKEE (reference sequence). This CDR3 has 14 amino acids. Trimming removed 5 bases at V and 4 bases at J, with 13 bases between. CDR3 residues: CASSSDGFGNTIYF. In DNA, the CDR3 is TGTGCCAGCAGTAGTGATGGTTTCGGAAACACCATATATTTT.

This clone was counted at least ten times. The rearrangement links TRBV2 to TRBJ2-1; 12 positions agree with TRBD2. Germline CDR1 is SNHLY and CDR2 is FYNNEI. The CDR3 is made up of 15 amino acids. Losses at the gene ends were 8 bases for V and 7 bases for J; bases not matched to a gene: 9. The chain's CDR3 is CASRRLAGVGNEQFF. In DNA form, the CDR3 reads TGTGCCAGCCGAAGACTAGCGGGAGTTGGGAATGAGCAGTTCTTC.

The chain recombines TRBV5-1 with TRBJ1-2; 8 bases line up with TRBD1. Germline-derived CDR1 and CDR2 are SGHRS and YFSETQ. V lost 4 bases to trimming and J lost 4 bases; unmatched junction nucleotides: 9. This CDR3 contains 15 residues. Written as DNA, the CDR3 is TGCGCCAGCAGCACCCAAACGGACAGGGCCTATGGCTACACCTTC. This codes for CASSTQTDRAYGYTF.

The chain recombines TRBV18 with TRBJ2-1; 7 positions agree with TRBD1. CDR1 is KGHSH, CDR2 LQKENI, per germline. This CDR3 is 16 amino acids long. V shed 2 bases, J shed 9 bases, and the junction held 13 bases outside the gene matches. The CDR3 sequence is CASSPVGTAGEGEQFF. The CDR3 region has the DNA TGTGCCAGCTCACCAGTCGGGACAGCCGGCGAGGGTGAGCAGTTCTTC.

The V gene is TRBV6-1, the J gene TRBJ1-1; 10 bases are a match to TRBD1. CDR1 is MNHNS, CDR2 SASEGT, per germline. V dropped 4 bases and J dropped 2; count of bases not matched to a gene: 7. The CDR3 is made up of 16 amino acids. The CDR3 protein is CASSGGQGNFNTEAFF. DNA for the CDR3: TGTGCCAGCAGTGGGGGACAGGGGAATTTTAACACTGAAGCTTTCTTT.

The genes are TRBV6-6 and TRBJ1-5; D ambiguous. The CDR3 consists of 16 residues. Germline V CDR1 and CDR2: MNHNY, SVGAGI (reference sequence). Trimming stripped 7 bases from V and 3 bases from J, with 19 bases between. CDR3 nucleotides: TGTGCCAGCACCAAGCAAACCGGCAACGCCAATCAGCCCCAGCATTTT. This codes for CASTKQTGNANQPQHF.

The J gene is TRBJ2-2, the V gene TRBV7-3; D may be TRBD2 (5 bases). V was shortened by 2 bases and J by 7 bases, with 17 bases between the two germline ends. This CDR3 region has 16 residues. Germline V lookup: CDR1 SGHTA, CDR2 FQGTGA. The CDR3 DNA reads TGTGCCAGCAGCTTAGATCCACGAGGGCCTGTCGGGGAGCTGTTTTTT. Translation: CASSLDPRGPVGELFF.

The V call is TRBV10-3, the J call TRBJ2-1, with 8 bases that match TRBD1. With V trimmed by 3 bases and J by 9 bases, 13 bases remained unmatched. The germline CDR1 and CDR2 sequences are ENHRY and SYGVKD. There are 16 residues in the CDR3. This CDR3 reads CAISEGGRGPAGEQFF. CDR3 DNA: TGTGCCATCAGTGAAGGAGGCAGGGGGCCGGCGGGTGAGCAGTTCTTC.

The chain uses TRBV28 and TRBJ2-7; the match to TRBD1 covers 9 bases. This CDR3 is built from 14 residues. Trimming took 6 bases from V and 2 from J; bases not matched to a gene: 5. Germline-derived CDR1 and CDR2 are MDHEN and SYDVKM. CDR3 DNA sequence: TGTGCCAGCAGAGGCGGGACAGGGACCTACGAGCAGTACTTC. Translating it yields CASRGGTGTYEQYF.

The CDR3 here is CASSLDIYNEQFF. CDR3 nucleotides: TGTGCCAGCAGCTTGGACATTTACAATGAGCAGTTCTTC. V and J are TRBV7-2 and TRBJ2-1, with D tentatively TRBD1 (5 bases). Trimming took off 3 bases at V and 4 bases at J, with 7 bases between the two ends. The CDR3 is 13 residues long. Germline V CDR1 and CDR2: SGHTA, FQGNSA. The whole variable domain, remainder taken from reference TRBV7-2 and TRBJ2-1, is GAGVSQSPSNKVTEKGKDVELRCDPISGHTALYWYRQSLGQGLEFLIYFQGNSAPDKSGLPSDRFSAERTGGSVSTLTIQRTQQEDSAVYLCASSLDIYNEQFFGPGTRLTVL.